The rows below give T cell receptor beta chains drawn from one sample of a study of cytomegalovirus exposure and HLA in healthy donors. Assay used: immunoSEQ multiplex PCR; TCRdb lists only in-frame clones, some missing. The sample gives about 130,000 clones, 80% to 90% of which show up once; 6.2% is in the top ten. Material: PBMCs. The receptor set was obtained from a woman aged 25 to 39 in good health and CMV-seropositive. Both conserved end residues are part of each CDR3. D genes are given only for firm matches. Expanded clones are given a class, and other clones once, few, many or no size at all.

j_call clone_size v_call d_call cdr3_aa cdr3_nt
TRBJ1-1 once TRBV2 TRBD1 CAYNRDSGNTEAFF TGTGCCTACAACCGGGACAGTGGGAACACTGAAGCTTTCTTT
TRBJ1-2 NA TRBV7-2 NA CASSLLGVVGGYTF TGTGCCAGCAGCTTATTAGGGGTTGTAGGAGGCTACACCTTC
TRBJ1-1 NA TRBV6-1 NA CASSDLSGSGAFF TGTGCCAGCAGTGATTTATCCGGGAGTGGAGCTTTCTTT
TRBJ1-2 few TRBV2 NA CASRTRGDGYTF TGTGCCAGCAGGACCCGCGGTGATGGCTACACCTTC
TRBJ1-2 NA TRBV14 NA CASSQRNYGYTF TGTGCCAGCAGCCAGCGTAACTATGGCTACACCTTC
TRBJ2-3 few TRBV6-4 NA CASSDGQSGAPDTQYF TGTGCCAGCAGTGACGGCCAGTCTGGGGCGCCAGATACGCAGTATTTT
TRBJ2-1 NA TRBV28 NA CASSLFGGGIGPGEQFF TGTGCCAGCAGTTTATTCGGAGGGGGCATAGGGCCCGGTGAGCAGTTCTTC
TRBJ2-2 NA TRBV29-1 NA CSVESDINGELFF TGCAGCGTTGAGTCGGACATCAATGGGGAGCTGTTTTTT
TRBJ2-7 NA TRBV15 NA CATSRDLTGEQYF TGTGCCACCAGCAGAGATCTGACAGGCGAGCAGTACTTC
TRBJ2-3 NA TRBV7-8 NA CASRRAVPGTDTQYF TGTGCCAGCAGGCGAGCGGTCCCGGGGACAGATACGCAGTATTTT
TRBJ1-3 NA TRBV4-1 NA CASSQADSSGNTIYF TGCGCCAGCAGCCAAGCAGACAGCTCTGGAAACACCATATATTTT
TRBJ1-2 many TRBV4-1 NA CASSQVGQGGGYTF TGCGCCAGCAGCCAAGTGGGGCAGGGTGGTGGCTACACCTTC
TRBJ2-1 NA TRBV6-5 TRBD1 CASSYLDGQGYNEQFF TGTGCCAGCAGTTACTTAGACGGACAGGGCTACAATGAGCAGTTCTTC
TRBJ2-7 NA TRBV27 TRBD1 CASSLSRTGIFSYEQYF TGTGCCAGCAGTTTATCGAGGACAGGGATCTTTTCCTACGAGCAGTACTTC
TRBJ2-3 NA TRBV2 TRBD1 CARSSARDRVTDTQYF TGTGCCAGATCCTCGGCCCGGGACAGGGTAACAGATACGCAGTATTTT
TRBJ1-2 once TRBV2 TRBD1 CASSATGPNYGYTF TGTGCCAGCAGTGCGACAGGGCCTAACTATGGCTACACCTTC
TRBJ2-7 NA TRBV13 TRBD2 CASSLRGEQYF TGTGCCAGCAGCTTGCGGGGGGAGCAGTACTTC
TRBJ2-7 NA TRBV2 TRBD1 CASRASTGVQQTPYEQYF TGTGCCAGCAGGGCTTCAACAGGGGTCCAACAAACACCCTACGAGCAGTACTTC
TRBJ1-2 NA TRBV5-5 NA CASSLVAGESYTF TGTGCCAGCAGCTTGGTGGCAGGGGAAAGCTACACCTTC
TRBJ2-4 NA TRBV5-1 NA CASSQGPPLAKNIQYF TGCGCCAGCAGCCAGGGCCCACCTCTAGCCAAAAACATTCAGTACTTC
TRBJ2-4 NA TRBV21-1 NA CARGGTGGVAKNIQYF TGTGCCAGAGGGGGGACAGGGGGAGTAGCCAAAAACATTCAGTACTTC
TRBJ2-2 NA TRBV18 NA CASSPPGLPNTGELFF TGTGCCAGCTCACCACCGGGACTTCCGAACACCGGGGAGCTGTTTTTT
TRBJ2-7 NA TRBV7-2 NA CASSLAQREQYF TGTGCCAGCAGCTTAGCCCAGCGCGAGCAGTACTTC
TRBJ2-1 once TRBV28 NA CASSLGTYNEQFF TGTGCCAGCAGTTTAGGCACCTACAATGAGCAGTTCTTC
TRBJ1-5 NA TRBV7-2 TRBD1 CASSLAPDRARNQPQHF TGTGCCAGCAGCTTAGCGCCGGACAGGGCTCGGAATCAGCCCCAGCATTTT
TRBJ1-3 NA TRBV28 TRBD1 CASRTGDSFLDSGNTIYF TGTGCCAGCAGGACAGGGGACTCCTTCTTGGACTCTGGAAACACCATATATTTT
TRBJ2-2 NA TRBV19 TRBD2 CASRPTGGGTPRLFF TGTGCCAGTCGACCGACGGGGGGTGGGACCCCACGGCTGTTTTTT
TRBJ2-5 NA TRBV6-4 TRBD2 CASSEFGTSGQETQYF TGTGCCAGCAGTGAGTTTGGGACTAGCGGACAAGAGACCCAGTACTTC
TRBJ2-7 NA TRBV19 TRBD2 CASSIGAGGPVEQYF TGTGCCAGTAGTATAGGAGCGGGGGGGCCGGTCGAGCAGTACTTC
TRBJ1-3 NA TRBV28 NA CASSSWASSGNTIYF TGTGCCAGCAGTTCCTGGGCCTCCTCTGGAAACACCATATATTTT
TRBJ2-1 once TRBV19 TRBD2 CASSTGLAGANEQFF TGTGCCAGTAGTACGGGACTAGCGGGGGCCAATGAGCAGTTCTTC
TRBJ2-1 NA TRBV18 NA CASSQRGYSSYNEQFF TGTGCCAGCTCTCAAAGGGGGTACAGCTCCTACAATGAGCAGTTCTTC
TRBJ2-7 NA TRBV5-4 TRBD2 CASSGRTSGGKEEWEQYF TGTGCCAGCAGCGGCAGGACTAGCGGGGGCAAAGAGGAATGGGAGCAGTACTTC
TRBJ2-1 NA TRBV4-2 TRBD2 CASSQDLVSLAGGNEQFF TGTGCCAGCAGCCAAGATCTTGTTTCCCTAGCGGGGGGCAATGAGCAGTTCTTC
TRBJ2-5 NA TRBV6-5 TRBD1 CASSYDRGLGETQYF TGTGCCAGCAGCTACGACAGGGGGCTGGGAGAGACCCAGTACTTC
TRBJ2-3 NA TRBV9 NA CASSVLNGAADTQYF TGTGCCAGCAGCGTATTAAATGGGGCCGCAGATACGCAGTATTTT
TRBJ2-7 NA TRBV11-1 TRBD1 CASSLGRDRVYEQYF TGTGCCAGCAGCTTAGGCCGGGACAGGGTTTACGAGCAGTACTTC
TRBJ2-5 NA TRBV4-1 TRBD1 CASSQAAGTGRETQYF TGCGCCAGCAGCCAGGCCGCCGGGACAGGGCGAGAGACCCAGTACTTC
TRBJ1-1 NA TRBV12-2 NA CASRARDRESMNTEAFF TGTGCAAGTCGCGCGAGGGACAGGGAAAGCATGAACACTGAAGCTTTCTTT
TRBJ2-1 NA TRBV7-2 TRBD2 CASSPTGTSLREQFF TGTGCCAGCAGCCCGACGGGGACTAGCCTTCGGGAGCAGTTCTTC
TRBJ2-7 NA TRBV7-9 TRBD1 CASSLAFGTGHYEQYF TGTGCCAGCAGCTTAGCCTTCGGGACAGGACACTACGAGCAGTACTTC
TRBJ2-5 NA TRBV5-1 NA CASSTTGSGSPETQYF TGCGCCAGCAGTACGACGGGGTCCGGTAGCCCAGAGACCCAGTACTTC
TRBJ2-1 NA TRBV19 TRBD1 CASSSRDSRAQFF TGTGCCAGTAGTTCTAGGGACAGCAGGGCCCAGTTCTTC
TRBJ1-1 NA TRBV5-5 NA CASSSADLKGDTEAFF TGTGCCAGCAGCTCCGCGGACCTCAAAGGGGACACTGAAGCTTTCTTT
TRBJ2-1 NA TRBV29-1 TRBD1 CSVQGADNEQFF TGCAGCGTTCAGGGGGCAGACAATGAGCAGTTCTTC
TRBJ2-1 NA TRBV6-1 NA CASSGIRGNEQFF TGTGCCAGCAGTGGGATTAGAGGCAATGAGCAGTTCTTC
TRBJ2-1 NA TRBV7-2 TRBD2 CASSYTGTSVYNEQFF TGTGCCAGCAGTTACACCGGGACTAGCGTGTACAATGAGCAGTTCTTC
TRBJ1-2 NA TRBV5-5 TRBD1 CASSSTGQGIYGYTF TGTGCCAGCAGCTCGACAGGACAGGGGATCTATGGCTACACCTTC
TRBJ2-7 NA TRBV18 NA CASSSRSTYEQYF TGTGCCAGCTCCTCCCGGTCAACCTACGAGCAGTACTTC
TRBJ1-5 NA TRBV7-6 NA CASSERVGLGQPQHF TGTGCCAGCAGCGAAAGGGTGGGGCTGGGTCAGCCCCAGCATTTT
TRBJ2-1 NA TRBV19 NA CASSMAIYNEQFF TGTGCCAGTAGTATGGCAATCTACAATGAGCAGTTCTTC
TRBJ2-7 NA TRBV27 TRBD2 CASSLSAGGPPYEQYF TGTGCCAGCAGTTTATCGGCGGGAGGCCCACCCTACGAGCAGTACTTC
TRBJ2-7 NA TRBV5-1 TRBD2 CASSLLAGGPYEQYF TGCGCCAGCAGCTTACTAGCGGGAGGGCCCTACGAGCAGTACTTC
TRBJ1-2 NA TRBV28 NA CASSPSGRANYGYTF TGTGCCAGCAGTCCATCGGGCAGGGCTAACTATGGCTACACCTTC
TRBJ1-1 NA TRBV7-9 NA CASSYDGGKNTEAFF TGTGCCAGCAGCTACGACGGGGGGAAGAACACTGAAGCTTTCTTT